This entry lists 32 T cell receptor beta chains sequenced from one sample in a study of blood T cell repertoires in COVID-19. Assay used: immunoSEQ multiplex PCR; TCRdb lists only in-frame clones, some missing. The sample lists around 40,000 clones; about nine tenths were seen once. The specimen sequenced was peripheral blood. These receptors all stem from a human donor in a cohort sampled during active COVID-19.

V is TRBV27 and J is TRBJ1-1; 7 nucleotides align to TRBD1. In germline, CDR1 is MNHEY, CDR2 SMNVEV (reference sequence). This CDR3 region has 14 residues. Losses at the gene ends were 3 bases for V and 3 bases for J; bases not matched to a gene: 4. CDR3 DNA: TGTGCCAGCAGTTTTCACGACAGGGACACTGAAGCTTTCTTT. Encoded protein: CASSFHDRDTEAFF.

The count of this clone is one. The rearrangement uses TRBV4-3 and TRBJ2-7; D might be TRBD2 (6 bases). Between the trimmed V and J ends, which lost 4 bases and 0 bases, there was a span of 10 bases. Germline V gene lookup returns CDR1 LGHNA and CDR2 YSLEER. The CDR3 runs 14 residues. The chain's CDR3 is CASSLTRDSYEQYF. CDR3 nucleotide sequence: TGCGCCAGCAGCCTGACTAGGGACTCCTACGAGCAGTACTTC.

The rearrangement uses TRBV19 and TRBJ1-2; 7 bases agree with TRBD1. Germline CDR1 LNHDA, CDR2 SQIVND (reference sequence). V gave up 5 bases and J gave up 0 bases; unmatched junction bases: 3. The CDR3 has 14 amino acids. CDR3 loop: CASSPQGSNYGYTF. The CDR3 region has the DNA TGTGCCAGTAGTCCACAGGGGTCTAACTATGGCTACACCTTC.

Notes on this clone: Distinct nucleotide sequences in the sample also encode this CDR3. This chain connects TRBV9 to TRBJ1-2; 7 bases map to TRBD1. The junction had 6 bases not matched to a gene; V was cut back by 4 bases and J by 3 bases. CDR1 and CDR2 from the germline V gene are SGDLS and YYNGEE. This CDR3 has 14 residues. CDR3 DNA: TGTGCCAGCAGCCCCGGGGACAGAGACTATGGCTACACCTTC. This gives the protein CASSPGDRDYGYTF.

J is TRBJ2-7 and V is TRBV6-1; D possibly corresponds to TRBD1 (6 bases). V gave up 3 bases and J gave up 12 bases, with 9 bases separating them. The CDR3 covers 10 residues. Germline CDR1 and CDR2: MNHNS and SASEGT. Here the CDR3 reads CASSDRGLYF. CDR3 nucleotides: TGTGCCAGCAGTGACAGGGGTCTGTACTTC.

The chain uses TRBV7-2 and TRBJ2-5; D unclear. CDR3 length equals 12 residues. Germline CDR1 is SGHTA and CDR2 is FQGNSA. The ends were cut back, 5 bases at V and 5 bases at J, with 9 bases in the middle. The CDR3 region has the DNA TGTGCCAGCAGCCCAACCAGGGAGACCCAGTACTTC. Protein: CASSPTRETQYF.

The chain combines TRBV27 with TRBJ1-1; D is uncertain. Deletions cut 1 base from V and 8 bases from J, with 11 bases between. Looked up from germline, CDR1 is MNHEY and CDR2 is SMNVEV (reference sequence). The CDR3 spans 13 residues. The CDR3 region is CASSLFGRAEAFF. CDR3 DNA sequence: TGTGCCAGCAGTTTATTCGGCAGAGCGGAAGCTTTCTTT.

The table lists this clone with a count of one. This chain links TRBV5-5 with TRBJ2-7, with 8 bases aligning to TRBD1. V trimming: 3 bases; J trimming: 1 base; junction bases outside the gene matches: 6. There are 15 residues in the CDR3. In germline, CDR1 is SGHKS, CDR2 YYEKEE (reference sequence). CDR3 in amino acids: CASSSGQGWSYEQYF. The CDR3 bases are TGTGCCAGCAGCTCCGGACAGGGATGGTCCTACGAGCAGTACTTC.

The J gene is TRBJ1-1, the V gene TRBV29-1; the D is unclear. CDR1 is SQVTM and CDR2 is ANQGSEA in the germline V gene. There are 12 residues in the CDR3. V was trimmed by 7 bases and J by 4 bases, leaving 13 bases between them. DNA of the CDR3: TGCAGCGCCCCTGGGCCCACCACTGAAGCTTTCTTT. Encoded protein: CSAPGPTTEAFF.

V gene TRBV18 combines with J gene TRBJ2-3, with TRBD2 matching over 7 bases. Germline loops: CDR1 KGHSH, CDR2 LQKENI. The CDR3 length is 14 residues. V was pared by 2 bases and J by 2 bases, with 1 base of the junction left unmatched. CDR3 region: CASSPGTNTDTQYF. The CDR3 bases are TGTGCCAGCTCACCAGGGACTAACACAGATACGCAGTATTTT.

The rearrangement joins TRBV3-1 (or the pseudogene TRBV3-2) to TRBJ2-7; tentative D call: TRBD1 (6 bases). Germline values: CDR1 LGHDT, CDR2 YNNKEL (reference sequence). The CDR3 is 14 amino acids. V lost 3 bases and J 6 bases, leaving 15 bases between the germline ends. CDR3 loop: CASSHPRQASEQYF. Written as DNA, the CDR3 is TGTGCCAGCAGCCATCCCCGACAGGCCTCCGAGCAGTACTTC.

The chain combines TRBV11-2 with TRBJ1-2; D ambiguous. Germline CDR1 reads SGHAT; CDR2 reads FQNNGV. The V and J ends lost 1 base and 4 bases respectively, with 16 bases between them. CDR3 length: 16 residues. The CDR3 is CASSLGFESVTYGYTF. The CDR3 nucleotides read TGTGCCAGCAGCTTAGGGTTTGAATCGGTAACCTATGGCTACACCTTC.

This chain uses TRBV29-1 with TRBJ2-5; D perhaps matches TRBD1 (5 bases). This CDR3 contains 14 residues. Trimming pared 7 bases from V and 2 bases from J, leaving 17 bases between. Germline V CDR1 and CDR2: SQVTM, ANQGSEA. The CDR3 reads CSAKAGSTQETQYF. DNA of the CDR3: TGCAGCGCCAAGGCAGGGTCCACGCAAGAGACCCAGTACTTC.

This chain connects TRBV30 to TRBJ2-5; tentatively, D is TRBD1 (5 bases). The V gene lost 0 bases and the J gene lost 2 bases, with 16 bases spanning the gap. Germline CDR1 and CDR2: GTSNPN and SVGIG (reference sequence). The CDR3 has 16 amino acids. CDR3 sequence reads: CAWSVNGGDSQETQYF. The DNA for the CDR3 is TGTGCCTGGAGTGTAAACGGCGGCGACAGTCAAGAGACCCAGTACTTC. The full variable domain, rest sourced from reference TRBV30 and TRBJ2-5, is SQTIHQWPATLVQPVGSPLSLECTVEGTSNPNLYWYRQAAGRGLQLLFYSVGIGQISSEVPQNLSASRPQDRQFILSSKKLLLSDSGFYLCAWSVNGGDSQETQYFGPGTRLLVL.

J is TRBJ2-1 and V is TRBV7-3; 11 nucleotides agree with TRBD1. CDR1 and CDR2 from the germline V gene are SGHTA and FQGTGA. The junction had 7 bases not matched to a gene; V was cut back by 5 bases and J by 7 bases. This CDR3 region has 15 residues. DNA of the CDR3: TGTGCCAGCAGCAAACGGACAGGGGGCATAAATGAGCAGTTCTTC. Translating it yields CASSKRTGGINEQFF. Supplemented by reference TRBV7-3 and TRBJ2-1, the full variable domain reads GAGVSQTPSNKVTEKGKYVELRCDPISGHTALYWYRQSLGQGPEFLIYFQGTGAADDSGLPNDRFFAVRPEGSVSTLKIQRTERGDSAVYLCASSKRTGGINEQFFGPGTRLTVL.

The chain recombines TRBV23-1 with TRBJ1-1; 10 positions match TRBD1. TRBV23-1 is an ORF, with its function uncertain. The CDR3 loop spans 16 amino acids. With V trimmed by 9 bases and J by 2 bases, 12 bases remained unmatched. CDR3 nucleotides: TGCGCCAGTCCTAAAAGACAGGGGGCAGGAAACACTGAAGCTTTCTTT. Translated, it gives CASPKRQGAGNTEAFF.

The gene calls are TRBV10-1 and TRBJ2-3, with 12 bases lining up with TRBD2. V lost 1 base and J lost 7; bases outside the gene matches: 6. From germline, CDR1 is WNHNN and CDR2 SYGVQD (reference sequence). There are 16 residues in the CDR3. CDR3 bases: TGCGCCAGCAGTGAGTTTCGGACTAGCGGGGTCTATACGCAGTATTTT. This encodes CASSEFRTSGVYTQYF.

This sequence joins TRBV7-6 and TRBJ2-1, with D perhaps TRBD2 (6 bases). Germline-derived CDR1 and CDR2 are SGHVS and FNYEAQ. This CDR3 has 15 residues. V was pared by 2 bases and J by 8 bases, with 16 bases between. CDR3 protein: CASSLTGLTTDEQFF. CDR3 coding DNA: TGTGCCAGCAGCTTAACGGGACTTACGACCGATGAGCAGTTCTTC.

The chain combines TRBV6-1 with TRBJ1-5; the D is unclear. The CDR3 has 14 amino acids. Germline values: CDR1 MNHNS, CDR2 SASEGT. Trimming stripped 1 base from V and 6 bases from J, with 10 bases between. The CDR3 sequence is CASSEVPGSQPQHF. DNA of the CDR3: TGTGCCAGCAGTGAAGTCCCGGGGAGTCAGCCCCAGCATTTT.

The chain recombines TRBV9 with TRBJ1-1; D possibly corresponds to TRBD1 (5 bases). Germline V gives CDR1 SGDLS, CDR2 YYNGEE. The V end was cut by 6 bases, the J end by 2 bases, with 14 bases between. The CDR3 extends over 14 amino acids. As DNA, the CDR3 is TGTGCCAGCAAAATTGGGGCAGCCAACACTGAAGCTTTCTTT. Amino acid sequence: CASKIGAANTEAFF. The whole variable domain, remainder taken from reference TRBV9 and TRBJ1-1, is DSGVTQTPKHLITATGQRVTLRCSPRSGDLSVYWYQQSLDQGLQFLIQYYNGEERAKGNILERFSAQQFPDLHSELNLSSLELGDSALYFCASKIGAANTEAFFGQGTRLTVV.

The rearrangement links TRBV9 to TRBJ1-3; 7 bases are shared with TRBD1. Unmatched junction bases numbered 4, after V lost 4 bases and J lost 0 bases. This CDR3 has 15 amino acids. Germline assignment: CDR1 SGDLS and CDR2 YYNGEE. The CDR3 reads CASSFGTVSGNTIYF. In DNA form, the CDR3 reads TGTGCCAGCAGCTTCGGGACAGTCTCTGGAAACACCATATATTTT. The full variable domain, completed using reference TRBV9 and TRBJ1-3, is DSGVTQTPKHLITATGQRVTLRCSPRSGDLSVYWYQQSLDQGLQFLIQYYNGEERAKGNILERFSAQQFPDLHSELNLSSLELGDSALYFCASSFGTVSGNTIYFGEGSWLTVV.

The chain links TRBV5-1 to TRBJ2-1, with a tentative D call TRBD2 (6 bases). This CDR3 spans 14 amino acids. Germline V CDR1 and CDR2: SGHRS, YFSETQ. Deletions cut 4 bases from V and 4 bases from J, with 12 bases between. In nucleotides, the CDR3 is TGCGCCAGCAGCCCGGGACTGGAATACAATGAGCAGTTCTTC. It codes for CASSPGLEYNEQFF.

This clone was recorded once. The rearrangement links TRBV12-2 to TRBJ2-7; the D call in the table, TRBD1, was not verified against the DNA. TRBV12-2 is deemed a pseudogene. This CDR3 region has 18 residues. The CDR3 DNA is TGTGCAAGTCGAGTCAATTGGAGTGAAAGGACGAGGGGGTACGAGCAGTACTTC. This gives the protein CASRVNWSERTRGYEQYF.

The DNA of the CDR3 is TGCAGCGTTGAGACTAGCGGACCTAATGAGCAGTTCTTC. It is translated as CSVETSGPNEQFF. The chain is built from TRBV29-1 and TRBJ2-1; 9 bases match TRBD2. The CDR3 loop spans 13 amino acids. With V trimmed by 3 bases and J by 7 bases, 4 bases remained unmatched. Germline CDR1 reads SQVTM; CDR2 reads ANQGSEA.

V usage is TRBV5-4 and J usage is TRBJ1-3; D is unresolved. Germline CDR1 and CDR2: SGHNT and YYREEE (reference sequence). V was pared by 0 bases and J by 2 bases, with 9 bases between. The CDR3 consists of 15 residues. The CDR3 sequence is CASSLGGTPGNTIYF. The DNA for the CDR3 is TGTGCCAGCAGCTTGGGCGGCACCCCTGGAAACACCATATATTTT.

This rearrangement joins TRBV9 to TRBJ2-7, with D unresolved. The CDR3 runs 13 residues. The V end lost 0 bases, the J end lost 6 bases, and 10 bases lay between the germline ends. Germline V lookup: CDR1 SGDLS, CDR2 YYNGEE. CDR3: CASSVESSSEQYF. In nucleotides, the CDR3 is TGTGCCAGCAGCGTAGAATCTAGTTCCGAGCAGTACTTC.

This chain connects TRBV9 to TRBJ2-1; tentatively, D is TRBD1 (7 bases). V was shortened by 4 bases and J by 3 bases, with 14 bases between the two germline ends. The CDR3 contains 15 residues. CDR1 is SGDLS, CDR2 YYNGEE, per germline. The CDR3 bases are TGTGCCAGCAGCCCACGACAGGGACTCTACAATGAGCAGTTCTTC. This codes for CASSPRQGLYNEQFF.

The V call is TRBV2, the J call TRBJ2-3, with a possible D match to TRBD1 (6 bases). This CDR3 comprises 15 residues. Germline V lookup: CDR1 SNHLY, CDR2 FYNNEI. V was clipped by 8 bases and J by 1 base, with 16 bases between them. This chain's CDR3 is CASLPRGWGTDTQYF. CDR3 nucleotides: TGTGCCAGCTTACCGAGGGGGTGGGGCACAGATACGCAGTATTTT. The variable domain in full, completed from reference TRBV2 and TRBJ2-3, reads EPEVTQTPSHQVTQMGQEVILRCVPISNHLYFYWYRQILGQKVEFLVSFYNNEISEKSEIFDDQFSVERPDGSNFTLKIRSTKLEDSAMYFCASLPRGWGTDTQYFGPGTRLTVL.

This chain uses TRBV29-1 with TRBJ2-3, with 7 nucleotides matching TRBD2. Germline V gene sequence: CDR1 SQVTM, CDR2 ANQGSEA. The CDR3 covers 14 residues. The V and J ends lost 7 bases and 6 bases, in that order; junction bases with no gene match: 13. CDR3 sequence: CSAFGTAGADTQYF. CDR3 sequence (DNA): TGCAGCGCCTTCGGAACGGCGGGAGCGGATACGCAGTATTTT.

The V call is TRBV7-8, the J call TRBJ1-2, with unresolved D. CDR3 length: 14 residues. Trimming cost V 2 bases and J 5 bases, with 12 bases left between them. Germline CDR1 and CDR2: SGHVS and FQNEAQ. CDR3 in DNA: TGTGCCAGCAGCTTATCCGAGGTCGGGTATGGCTACACCTTC. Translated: CASSLSEVGYGYTF.

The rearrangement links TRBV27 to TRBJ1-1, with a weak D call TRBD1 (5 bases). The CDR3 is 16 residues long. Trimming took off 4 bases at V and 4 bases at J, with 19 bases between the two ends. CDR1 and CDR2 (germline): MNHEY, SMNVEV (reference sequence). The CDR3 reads CASSSLQGRWGTEAFF. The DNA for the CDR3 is TGTGCCAGCAGTTCACTCCAGGGAAGGTGGGGCACTGAAGCTTTCTTT.

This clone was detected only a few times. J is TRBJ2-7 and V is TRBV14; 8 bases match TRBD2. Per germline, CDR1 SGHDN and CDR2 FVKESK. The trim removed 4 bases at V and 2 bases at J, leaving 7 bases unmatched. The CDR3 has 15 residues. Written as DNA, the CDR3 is TGTGCCAGCAGCCGCTCCGCCGGGGGGGCCTACGAGCAGTACTTC. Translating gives CASSRSAGGAYEQYF.